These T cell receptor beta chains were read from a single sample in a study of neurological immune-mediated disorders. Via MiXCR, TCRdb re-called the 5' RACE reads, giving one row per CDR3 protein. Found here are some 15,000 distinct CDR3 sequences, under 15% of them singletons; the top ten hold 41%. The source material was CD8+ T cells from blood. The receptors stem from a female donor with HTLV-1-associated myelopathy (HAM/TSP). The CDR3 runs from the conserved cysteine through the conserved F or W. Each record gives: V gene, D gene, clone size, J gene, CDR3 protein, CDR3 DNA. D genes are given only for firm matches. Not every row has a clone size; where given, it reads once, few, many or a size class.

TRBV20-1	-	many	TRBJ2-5	CSARDWAGIQQETQYF	TGCAGTGCTAGAGATTGGGCGGGAATCCAGCAAGAGACCCAGTACTTC
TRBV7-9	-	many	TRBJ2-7	CASSPESSVESYEQYF	TGTGCCAGCAGCCCGGAGTCCTCCGTGGAATCCTACGAGCAGTACTTC
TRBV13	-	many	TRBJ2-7	CASSAYRHEQYF	TGTGCCAGCAGCGCGTATCGCCACGAGCAGTACTTC
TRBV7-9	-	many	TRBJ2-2	CASSLLSPNTGELFF	TGTGCCAGCAGCTTACTTAGCCCGAACACCGGGGAGCTGTTTTTT
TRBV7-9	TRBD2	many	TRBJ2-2	CASSQSGANTGELFF	TGTGCCAGCAGCCAGAGCGGGGCGAACACCGGGGAGCTGTTTTTT
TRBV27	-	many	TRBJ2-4	CASSLSWAGGGENIQYF	TGTGCCAGCAGTTTATCGTGGGCGGGTGGAGGGGAAAACATTCAGTACTTC
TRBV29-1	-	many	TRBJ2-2	CSVDSGVRSTGELFF	TGCAGCGTTGACTCGGGGGTCCGATCCACCGGGGAGCTGTTTTTT
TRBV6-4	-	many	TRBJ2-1	CASSDSSTISYNEQFF	TGTGCCAGCAGTGACTCTTCAACCATCTCCTACAATGAGCAGTTCTTC
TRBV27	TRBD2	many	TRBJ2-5	CASSSLAGGPETQYF	TGTGCCAGCAGTTCCCTTGCGGGAGGTCCCGAGACCCAGTACTTC
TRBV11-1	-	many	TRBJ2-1	CASSLSTASYNEQFF	TGTGCCAGCAGCTTGTCCACAGCCTCCTACAATGAGCAGTTCTTC
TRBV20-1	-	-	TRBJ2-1	CSARRRQTSYNEQFF	TGCAGTGCTAGACGCCGACAGACCTCCTACAATGAGCAGTTCTTC
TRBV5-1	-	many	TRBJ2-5	CASSLEGGNQETQYF	TGCGCCAGCAGCTTGGAAGGCGGGAACCAAGAGACCCAGTACTTC
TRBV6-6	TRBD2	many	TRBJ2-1	CASSYRAGGPSEQFF	TGTGCCAGCAGTTACCGAGCGGGAGGGCCAAGTGAGCAGTTCTTC
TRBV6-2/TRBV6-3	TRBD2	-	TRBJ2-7	CASSSSAGGPDEQYF	TGTGCCAGCAGTTCCTCAGCGGGGGGGCCCGACGAGCAGTACTTC
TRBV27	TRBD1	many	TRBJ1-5	CASSFYSRDRGLQPQHF	TGTGCCAGCAGTTTCTACTCCCGGGACAGGGGGTTGCAGCCCCAGCATTTT
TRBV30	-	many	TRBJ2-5	CAWSAGGAETQYF	TGTGCCTGGAGCGCCGGTGGGGCCGAGACCCAGTACTTC
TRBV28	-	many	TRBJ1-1	CASSQKGAWNTEAFF	TGTGCCAGCAGTCAGAAAGGGGCGTGGAACACTGAAGCTTTCTTT
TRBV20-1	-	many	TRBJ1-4	CSARDSFYEKLFF	TGCAGTGCTAGGGACAGCTTTTATGAAAAACTGTTTTTT
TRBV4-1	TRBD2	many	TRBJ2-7	CASRPASGNYEQYF	TGCGCCAGCAGACCCGCTAGCGGAAACTACGAGCAGTACTTC
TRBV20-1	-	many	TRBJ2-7	CSARGPGAYEQYF	TGCAGTGCTAGGGGGCCGGGGGCCTACGAGCAGTACTTC
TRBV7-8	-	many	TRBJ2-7	CASSFYGEGQNSYEQYF	TGTGCCAGCAGCTTCTACGGGGAGGGACAGAACTCCTACGAGCAGTACTTC
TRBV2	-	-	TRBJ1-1	CSSMNSGGYTEAFF	TGTTCCAGCATGAACAGCGGTGGGTACACTGAAGCTTTCTTT
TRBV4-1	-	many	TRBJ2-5	CASSQDGVGETQYF	TGCGCCAGCAGCCAAGACGGCGTGGGGGAGACCCAGTACTTC
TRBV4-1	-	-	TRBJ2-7	CASSQPGVYDQYF	TGCGCCAGCAGCCAACCGGGGGTCTACGATCAGTACTTC
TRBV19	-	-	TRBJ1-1	CASSIGLGGTEAFF	TGTGCCAGTAGTATAGGGCTGGGAGGCACTGAAGCTTTCTTT
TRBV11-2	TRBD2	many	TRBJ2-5	CASSFLSGGPQETQYF	TGTGCCAGCAGCTTCCTAAGCGGGGGGCCTCAAGAGACCCAGTACTTC
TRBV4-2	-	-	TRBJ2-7	CASSLKNNEQYF	TGTGCCAGCAGCCTAAAAAACAACGAGCAGTACTTC
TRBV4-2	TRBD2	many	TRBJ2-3	CASSSGMGLAGYSGDTQYF	TGTGCCAGCAGCAGCGGGATGGGACTAGCGGGGTACTCCGGAGATACGCAGTATTTT
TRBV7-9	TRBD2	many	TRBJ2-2	CASRTRSWGGERTGELFF	TGTGCCAGCAGGACTCGCTCCTGGGGGGGAGAGCGGACCGGGGAGCTGTTTTTT
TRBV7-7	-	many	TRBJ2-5	CASSLARAGLDETQYF	TGTGCTAGCAGCTTAGCGCGGGCGGGGCTCGATGAGACCCAGTACTTC
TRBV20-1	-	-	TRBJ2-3	CSASRRGFQYF	TGCAGTGCTAGTCGGCGGGGCTTTCAGTATTTT
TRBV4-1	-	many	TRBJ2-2	CASSPSGQNTGELFF	TGCGCCAGCAGCCCATCGGGACAGAACACCGGGGAGCTGTTTTTT
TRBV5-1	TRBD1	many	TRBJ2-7	CASSRDRGISYEQYF	TGCGCCAGCAGCCGGGACAGGGGGATATCCTACGAGCAGTACTTC
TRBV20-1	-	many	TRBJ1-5	CSARDPGEVRQPQHF	TGCAGTGCTAGAGATCCCGGGGAGGTAAGGCAGCCCCAGCATTTT
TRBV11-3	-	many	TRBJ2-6	CASSRDSSGANVLTF	TGTGCCAGCAGCCGAGACAGCTCTGGGGCCAACGTCCTGACTTTC
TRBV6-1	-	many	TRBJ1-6	CASSENRNSPLHF	TGTGCCAGCAGTGAAAACAGGAATTCACCCCTCCACTTT
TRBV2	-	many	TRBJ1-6	CASIAGDSPLHF	TGTGCCAGCATTGCCGGCGATTCACCCCTCCACTTT
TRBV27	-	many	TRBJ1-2	CASSPSVGTPCTF	TGTGCCAGCAGCCCATCGGTTGGGACACCCTGCACCTTC
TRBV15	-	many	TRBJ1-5	CATSSRVNSNQPQHF	TGTGCCACCAGCAGCCGGGTGAATAGCAATCAGCCCCAGCATTTT
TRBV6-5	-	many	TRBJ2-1	CASRAGGGDNEQFF	TGTGCCAGCAGAGCCGGTGGCGGCGACAATGAGCAGTTCTTC
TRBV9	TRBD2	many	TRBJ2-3	CASSNKTSGTADTQYF	TGTGCCAGCAGCAATAAGACTAGCGGGACTGCAGATACGCAGTATTTT
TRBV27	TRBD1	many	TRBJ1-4	CASSPGTGNEKLFF	TGTGCCAGCAGTCCAGGGACAGGGAATGAAAAACTGTTTTTT
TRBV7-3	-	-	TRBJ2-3	CASSLMGRFTDTQYF	TGTGCCAGCAGCTTAATGGGACGGTTCACAGATACGCAGTATTTT
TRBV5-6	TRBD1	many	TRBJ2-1	CASSDRVVDEQFF	TGTGCCAGCAGTGACAGGGTTGTAGATGAGCAGTTCTTC
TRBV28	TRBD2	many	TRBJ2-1	CASILTSGYNEQFF	TGTGCCAGCATCCTGACTAGCGGCTACAATGAGCAGTTCTTC
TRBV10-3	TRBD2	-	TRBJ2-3	CDIWEGGQYF	TGTGACATCTGGGAGGGAGGGCAGTATTTT